This T cell receptor beta chain is from a study of T cells in Graves' hyperthyroidism and ophthalmopathy. Findings and limits, study-wide: The blood repertoire included most of the expanded thyroid clonotypes above 0.001. Ophthalmopathy was predicted by the model a median of approximately six months ahead of onset.

Uncontrolled infection, other autoimmune disease, pregnancy and lactation each barred patients from inclusion. Used for diagnoses were clinical symptoms, serum thyroxine and TRAb, thyroid ultrasound and orbital computed tomography. This clonotype was observed at least ten times. Its target is unknown. RNA transcripts were the template for amplifying TCR beta CDR3 regions. The HTBI set primed first-round TCR CDR3 RT-PCR. TCRdb called the multiplex PCR reads again in MiXCR, with one record for every CDR3 protein. The sample shows fewer than 650,000 distinct CDR3 sequences, approximately 15% of them seen only once. The length of the CDR3 is 19 residues. V lost 5 bases, J lost 3 bases, and 15 bases stayed unmatched. CDR1 and CDR2 from the germline V gene are DFQATT and SNEGSKA (reference sequence).

Sequencing used blood. V and J are TRBV20-1 and TRBJ2-3; 15 positions agree with TRBD2. This TCR came from a middle-aged woman with Graves' hyperthyroidism. The CDR3 reads CSAPGLAGGPGVQTDTQYF. The DNA for the CDR3 is TGCAGTGCTCCAGGACTAGCGGGAGGGCCCGGGGTACAAACAGATACGCAGTATTTT.